This T cell receptor beta chain is drawn from a study of blood T cell repertoires in COVID-19. Study-wide background: COVID-19 samples collected from the United States, Italy and Spain covered acute and convalescent phases.

In germline, CDR1 is SGHRS, CDR2 YFSETQ. The length of the CDR3 is 18 residues. Trimming shortened V by 4 bases and J by 4 bases, and 26 bases separated the two germline ends. Turning to this clone: At the DNA level, this CDR3 is encoded by other sequences in the same sample as well.

In the authors' workflow: The assay estimated nucleated cells by amplifying reference gene primers. Repertoires were generated with immunoSEQ multiplex PCR, while TCRdb's copy carries only in-frame clones and drops some. From that table come the V and J calls and clone size; the DNA was used to work out D and trimming. The top ten clones hold approximately 1.5% of a sample with roughly 220,000 clones, 84% of them seen once. This sequence originates from a woman between 35 and 50 years old who had recovered from COVID-19. V and J are TRBV5-1 and TRBJ1-1, with a tentative D call TRBD1 (5 bases). Sequencing was done on a sample of peripheral blood. This chain's CDR3 is CASSPQHIGSQGGTEAFF. The CDR3 coding sequence is TGCGCCAGCAGCCCACAACATATCGGTAGTCAGGGAGGCACTGAAGCTTTCTTT.